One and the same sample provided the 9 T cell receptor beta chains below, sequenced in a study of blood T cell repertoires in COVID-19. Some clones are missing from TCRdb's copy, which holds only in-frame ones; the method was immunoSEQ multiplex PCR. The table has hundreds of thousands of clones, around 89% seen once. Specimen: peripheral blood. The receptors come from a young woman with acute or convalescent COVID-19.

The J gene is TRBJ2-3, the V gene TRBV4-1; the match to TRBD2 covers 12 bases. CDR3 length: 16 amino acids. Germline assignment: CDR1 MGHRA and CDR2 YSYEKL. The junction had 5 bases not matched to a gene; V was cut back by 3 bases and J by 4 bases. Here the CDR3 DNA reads TGCGCCAGCAGCCAGCTACTAGCGGGGGGCGCAGATACGCAGTATTTT. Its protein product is CASSQLLAGGADTQYF.

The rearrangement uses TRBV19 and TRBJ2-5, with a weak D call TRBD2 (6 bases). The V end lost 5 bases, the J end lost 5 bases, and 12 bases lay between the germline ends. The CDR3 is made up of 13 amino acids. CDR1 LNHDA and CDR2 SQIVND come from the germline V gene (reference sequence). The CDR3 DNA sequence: TGTGCCAGTAGTGGACTATTCCAGGAGACCCAGTACTTC. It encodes CASSGLFQETQYF.

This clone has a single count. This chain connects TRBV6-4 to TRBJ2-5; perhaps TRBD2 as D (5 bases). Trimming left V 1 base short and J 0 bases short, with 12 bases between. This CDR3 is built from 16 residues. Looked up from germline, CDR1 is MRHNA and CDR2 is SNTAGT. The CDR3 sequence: CASSDLWTEYQETQYF. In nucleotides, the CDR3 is TGTGCCAGCAGTGACTTATGGACTGAGTACCAAGAGACCCAGTACTTC.

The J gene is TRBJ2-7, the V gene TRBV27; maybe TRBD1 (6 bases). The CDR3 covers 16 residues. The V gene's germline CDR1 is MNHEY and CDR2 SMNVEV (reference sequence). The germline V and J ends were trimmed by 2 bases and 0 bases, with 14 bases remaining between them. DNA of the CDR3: TGTGCCAGCAGTTTACGAGGGGGAGTAAGCTCCTACGAGCAGTACTTC. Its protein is CASSLRGGVSSYEQYF.

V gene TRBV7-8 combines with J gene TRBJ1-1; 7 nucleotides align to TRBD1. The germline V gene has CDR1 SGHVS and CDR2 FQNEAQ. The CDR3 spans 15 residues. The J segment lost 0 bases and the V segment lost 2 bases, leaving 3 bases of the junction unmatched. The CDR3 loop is CASSLRGQLNTEAFF. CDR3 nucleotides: TGTGCCAGCAGCTTAAGGGGACAGTTGAACACTGAAGCTTTCTTT.

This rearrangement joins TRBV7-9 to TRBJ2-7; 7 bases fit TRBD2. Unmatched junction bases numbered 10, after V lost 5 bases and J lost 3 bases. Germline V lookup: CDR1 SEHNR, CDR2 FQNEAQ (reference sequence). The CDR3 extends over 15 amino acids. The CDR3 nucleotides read TGTGCCAGCAGCCCCGGGGAGGGCCAAAACTACGAGCAGTACTTC. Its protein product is CASSPGEGQNYEQYF.

This chain's CDR3 is CSVAGIGNTIYF. The CDR3 bases are TGCAGCGTTGCAGGGATAGGAAACACCATATATTTT. V gene TRBV29-1 combines with J gene TRBJ1-3; D is possibly TRBD1 (5 bases). The CDR3 sequence is 12 residues long. Germline V gene data show CDR1 as SQVTM and CDR2 as ANQGSEA. V lost 4 bases, J lost 4 bases, and 8 bases lay in between.

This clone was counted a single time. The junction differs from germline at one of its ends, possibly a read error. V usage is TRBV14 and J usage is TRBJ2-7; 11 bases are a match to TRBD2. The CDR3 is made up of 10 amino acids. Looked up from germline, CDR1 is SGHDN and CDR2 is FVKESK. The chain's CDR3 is CARPLAGGQF. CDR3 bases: TGTGCCAGACCCCTAGCGGGGGGACAATTC.

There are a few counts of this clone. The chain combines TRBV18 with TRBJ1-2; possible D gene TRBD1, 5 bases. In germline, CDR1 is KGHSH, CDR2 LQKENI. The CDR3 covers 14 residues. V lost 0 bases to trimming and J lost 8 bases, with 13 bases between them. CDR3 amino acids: CASSPPGQPYGYTF. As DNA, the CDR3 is TGTGCCAGCTCACCACCGGGGCAGCCCTACGGCTACACCTTC.